The entry below describes one T cell receptor beta chain. V was shortened by 6 bases and J by 5 bases, with 21 bases between the two germline ends. Germline V gene data show CDR1 as SGDLS and CDR2 as YYNGEE. This CDR3 is 15 amino acids long. Data came from immunoSEQ multiplex PCR; TCRdb stores just in-frame clones and leaves some out. The sample gives 150,000 to 250,000 clones, around 72% of which show up once; around an eighth is in the top ten. The sample belongs to a study of cytotoxic CD8 clonotypes in ibrutinib-treated CLL. V gene TRBV9 combines with J gene TRBJ2-7; D not resolved. The receptor's source is a human donor with chronic lymphocytic leukemia. The source was PBMCs, collected after 24 months of ibrutinib treatment. The DNA of the CDR3 is TGTGCCAGCATCCCCCCCTTCCGGCAGTTGGACGAGCAGTACTTC. It yields the protein CASIPPFRQLDEQYF.